This TCR beta chain came from a study of early T cells in non-severe SARS-CoV-2 infection. Study-level information: From unsorted whole blood, bulk RNA was sequenced, and the chains remained unpaired. Points from the study as a whole: A preference for anti-spike CD8 responses marked VDJdb matching, which missed private and CD4 specificities.

This clonotype came up a few times. Its antigen remains unidentified. V trimming: 7 bases; J trimming: 4 bases; junction bases outside the gene matches: 5. CDR1 is MGHDK and CDR2 is SYGVNS in the germline V gene. The length of the CDR3 is 14 residues. Researchers tagged individual cDNA molecules with unique molecular identifiers. TCRdb redid the calling of the 5' RACE reads with MiXCR, one entry per CDR3 protein. Among tens of thousands of distinct CDR3 sequences, approximately 10% were seen once, and the ten largest hold more than 3%. The starting material was whole blood, obtained at baseline. The chain recombines TRBV25-1 with TRBJ1-1; 11 nucleotides align to TRBD1. This TCR came from an adult who was a healthcare worker with PCR-confirmed SARS-CoV-2 infection or an uninfected control (not recorded which). CDR3 sequence (DNA): TGTGCCAGCACCAAGGGACAGGGGGGCACTGAAGCTTTCTTT. This sequence encodes CASTKGQGGTEAFF.